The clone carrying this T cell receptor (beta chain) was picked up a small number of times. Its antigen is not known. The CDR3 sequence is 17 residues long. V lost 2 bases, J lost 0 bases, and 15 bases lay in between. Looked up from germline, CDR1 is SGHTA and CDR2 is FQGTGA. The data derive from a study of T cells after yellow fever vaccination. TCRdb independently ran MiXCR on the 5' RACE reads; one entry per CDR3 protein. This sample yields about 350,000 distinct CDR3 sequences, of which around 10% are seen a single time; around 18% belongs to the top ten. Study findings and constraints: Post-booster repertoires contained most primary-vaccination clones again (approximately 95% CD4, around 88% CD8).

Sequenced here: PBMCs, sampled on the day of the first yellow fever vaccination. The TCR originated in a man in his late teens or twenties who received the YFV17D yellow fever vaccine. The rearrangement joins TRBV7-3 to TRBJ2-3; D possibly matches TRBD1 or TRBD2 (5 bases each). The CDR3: CASSLAPGSESTDTQYF. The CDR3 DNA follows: TGTGCCAGCAGCTTAGCCCCAGGGAGTGAGAGCACAGATACGCAGTATTTT.